The following is a T cell receptor beta chain sequence with its context. This CDR3 comprises 15 residues. Trimming removed 5 bases at V and 2 bases at J, with 16 bases between. Germline CDR1 and CDR2: PRHDT and FYEKMQ (reference sequence). This record belongs to a study of shared clonotypes between healthy human individuals. Genomic DNA from each subset was divided evenly over several immunoSEQ plates. TCRdb's table, derived via immunoSEQ multiplex PCR, lists solely in-frame clones and lacks some. The profile shows fewer than 1.4 million clones, around 82% of them singletons. Sequencing input: memory CD4+ T cells from PBMCs. As to subset: CD45RA-negative fraction. V and J are TRBV13 and TRBJ2-7; D is unresolved. This sequence was found in a man between 18 and 35 years old in good health. Some clones in this sample may be carry-over from other donors' samples. The CDR3 here is CASSPYWGGAYEQYF. The CDR3 bases are TGTGCCAGCAGCCCCTACTGGGGTGGGGCCTACGAGCAGTACTTC.